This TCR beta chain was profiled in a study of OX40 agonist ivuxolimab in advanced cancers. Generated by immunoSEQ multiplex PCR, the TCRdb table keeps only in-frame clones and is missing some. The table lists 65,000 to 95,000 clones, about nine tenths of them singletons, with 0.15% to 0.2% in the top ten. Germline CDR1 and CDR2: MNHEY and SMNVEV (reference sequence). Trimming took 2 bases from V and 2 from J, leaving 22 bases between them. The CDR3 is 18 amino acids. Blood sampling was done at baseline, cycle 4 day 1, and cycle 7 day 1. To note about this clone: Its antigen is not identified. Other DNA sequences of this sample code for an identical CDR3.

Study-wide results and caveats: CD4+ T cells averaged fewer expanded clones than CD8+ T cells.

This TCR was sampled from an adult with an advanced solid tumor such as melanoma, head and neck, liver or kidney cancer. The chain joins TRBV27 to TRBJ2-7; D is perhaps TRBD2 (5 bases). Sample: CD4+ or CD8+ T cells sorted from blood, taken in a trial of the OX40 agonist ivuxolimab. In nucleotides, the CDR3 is TGTGCCAGCAGTTTAGCTAGGACGGACTTTGTCCCAACCTACGAGCAGTACTTC. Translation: CASSLARTDFVPTYEQYF.